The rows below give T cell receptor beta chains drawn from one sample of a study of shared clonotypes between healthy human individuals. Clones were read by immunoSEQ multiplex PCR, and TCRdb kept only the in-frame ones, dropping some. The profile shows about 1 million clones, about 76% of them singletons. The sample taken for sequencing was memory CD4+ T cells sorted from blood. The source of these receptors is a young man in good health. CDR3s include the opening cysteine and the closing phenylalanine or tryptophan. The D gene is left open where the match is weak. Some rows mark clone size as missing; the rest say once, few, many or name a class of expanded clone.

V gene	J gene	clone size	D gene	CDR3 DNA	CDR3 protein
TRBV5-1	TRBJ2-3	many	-	TGCGCCAGCAGCTTGGTGGGGATCCCCACAGATACGCAGTATTTT	CASSLVGIPTDTQYF
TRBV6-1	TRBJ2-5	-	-	TGTGCCAGCACCAATACGGGACGCCAAGAGACCCAGTACTTC	CASTNTGRQETQYF
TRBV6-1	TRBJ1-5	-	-	TGTGCCAGCAGCCAGACCAATCAGCCCCAGCATTTT	CASSQTNQPQHF
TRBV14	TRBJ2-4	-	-	TGTGCCAGCAGCCCGAGGCACGGAGTTCAGGCACAAGGGACTAAAAACATTCAGTACTTC	CASSPRHGVQAQGTKNIQYF
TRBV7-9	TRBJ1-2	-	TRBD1	TGTGCCAGCAGCGCGGGACAGGGTAGAATCTTC	CASSAGQGRIF
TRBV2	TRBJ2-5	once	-	TGTGCCAGCAGTGAACCCCGGGGGGCGGGCGGGACCCAGTACTTC	CASSEPRGAGGTQYF
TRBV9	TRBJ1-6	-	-	TGTGCCAGCAGTGAGGGGGGGTCCTATAATTCACCCCTCCACTTT	CASSEGGSYNSPLHF
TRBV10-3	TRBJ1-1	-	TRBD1	TGTGCCATCAGTGGACAGGGGACGGCGTCGGACACTGAAGCTTTCTTT	CAISGQGTASDTEAFF
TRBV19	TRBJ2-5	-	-	TGTGCCAGTAGTATAGGTGGAAAAGAGACCCAGTACTTC	CASSIGGKETQYF
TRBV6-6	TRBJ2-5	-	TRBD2	TGTGCCAGCAGTTACTCGGGACTAGTGGGGGAGACCCAGTACTTC	CASSYSGLVGETQYF
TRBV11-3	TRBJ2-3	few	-	TGTGCCAGCAGGGGGGGGCTCAGGGATACGCAGTATTTT	CASRGGLRDTQYF
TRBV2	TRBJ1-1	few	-	TGTGCCAGCAGTGAAGAAGGGTACAGCACTGAAGCTTTCTTT	CASSEEGYSTEAFF
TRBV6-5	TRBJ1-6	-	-	TGTGCCAGCAGTTTACGGGTTCAGGATAATTCACCCCTCCACTTT	CASSLRVQDNSPLHF
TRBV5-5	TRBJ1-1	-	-	TGTGCCAGCAGCTCCGGGACCATATCGGCTTTCTTT	CASSSGTISAFF
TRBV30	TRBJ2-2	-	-	TGTGCCTATACCGGGACCAACACCGGGGAGCTGTTTTTT	CAYTGTNTGELFF